Listed here are 14 T cell receptor beta chains from one sample, sequenced in a study of identical twins. TCRdb re-called the 5' RACE reads with MiXCR, one entry per CDR3 protein. The table includes under 250,000 distinct CDR3 sequences, roughly an eighth detected once. This sample was shared with a second study, whose subject was yellow fever vaccine responses in identical twins.

The specimen sequenced was memory (CD45RO+) T cells sorted from blood. Receptors originate from a woman aged 18-29 years in good health.

This chain uses TRBV14 with TRBJ2-1, with TRBD1 matching 9 bases. Germline V gene sequence: CDR1 SGHDN, CDR2 FVKESK. The CDR3 runs 16 residues. V shed 4 bases and J 7 bases; nucleotides not matched to a gene: 11. CDR3 residues: CASSPLTGGAGNEQFF. CDR3 nucleotide sequence: TGTGCCAGCAGCCCCCTAACAGGGGGCGCAGGGAATGAGCAGTTCTTC.

In its sample, this clonotype was seen a few times. The chain links TRBV2 to TRBJ1-6; 9 bases agree with TRBD1. CDR3 length: 13 residues. The J segment lost 12 bases and the V segment lost 4 bases, leaving 4 bases of the junction unmatched. Germline V CDR1 and CDR2: SNHLY, FYNNEI. The CDR3 DNA is TGTGCCAGCAGTGTGCAGGGACAGGGACCCCTCCACTTT. This codes for CASSVQGQGPLHF.

The chain uses TRBV14 and TRBJ2-1; no definite D call. The V gene lost 4 bases and the J gene lost 6 bases, with 16 bases spanning the gap. The CDR3 is 15 amino acids. The V gene's germline CDR1 is SGHDN and CDR2 FVKESK. CDR3 sequence reads: CASSPLPGLTNEQFF. CDR3 nucleotide sequence: TGTGCCAGCAGCCCCCTTCCTGGTCTTACCAATGAGCAGTTCTTC.

This clonotype was detected only a few times. The V and J genes are TRBV7-2 and TRBJ2-4; TRBD2 matches at 13 bases. The CDR3 spans 16 residues. V was pared by 4 bases and J by 8 bases, with 8 bases of the junction left unmatched. CDR1 and CDR2 from the germline V gene are SGHTA and FQGNSA. The CDR3 DNA reads TGTGCCAGCAGCTCGGGGACTAGCGGGATCGTAGACATTCAGTACTTC. Protein sequence: CASSSGTSGIVDIQYF.

The J gene is TRBJ2-7, the V gene TRBV9, with D perhaps being TRBD1 or TRBD2 (5 bases each). In germline, CDR1 is SGDLS, CDR2 YYNGEE. The CDR3 has 15 amino acids. V was trimmed by 0 bases and J by 2 bases, leaving 12 bases between them. CDR3 sequence (DNA): TGTGCCAGCAGCGTAGGAAGGGGAGAGCCCTACGAGCAGTACTTC. Translating it yields CASSVGRGEPYEQYF.

This clonotype was counted between two and nine times. The chain recombines TRBV20-1 with TRBJ2-5; 7 bases map to TRBD1. CDR1 and CDR2 from the germline V gene are DFQATT and SNEGSKA (reference sequence). The V gene end was trimmed by 3 bases and the J gene end by 4 bases; junction bases not matched to a gene: 8. The CDR3 has 14 residues. The CDR3 DNA is TGCAGTGCTAGGGCGACAGGGACGACAGAGACCCAGTACTTC. Its translation is CSARATGTTETQYF.

This clonotype occurred a few times. The chain carries TRBV6-5 and TRBJ2-7, with D unresolved. Germline V gene lookup returns CDR1 MNHEY and CDR2 SVGAGI. The length of the CDR3 is 12 residues. V was trimmed by 5 bases and J by 3 bases, leaving 8 bases between them. The CDR3 spells CASSPVGYEQYF. The CDR3 coding sequence is TGTGCCAGCAGTCCCGTTGGCTACGAGCAGTACTTC.

This sequence joins TRBV20-1 and TRBJ2-5; 10 bases map to TRBD2. Germline V gene lookup returns CDR1 DFQATT and CDR2 SNEGSKA (reference sequence). The CDR3 consists of 16 residues. The V gene end was trimmed by 0 bases and the J gene end by 4 bases; junction bases not matched to a gene: 8. The DNA of the CDR3 is TGCAGTGCTAGAGATATCAGCGGGAGGGCCCTAGAGACCCAGTACTTC. Translation: CSARDISGRALETQYF.

In its sample, this clonotype was seen many times. This chain connects TRBV20-1 to TRBJ2-3, with D unclear. Per the germline V gene, CDR1 is DFQATT and CDR2 is SNEGSKA (reference sequence). V lost 0 bases and J lost 6, with 13 bases in between. The CDR3 consists of 14 residues. The CDR3 spells CSARDGAIGDTQYF. Written as DNA, the CDR3 is TGCAGTGCTAGAGATGGCGCCATTGGGGATACGCAGTATTTT.

The table lists this clonotype with a few counts. J is TRBJ2-7 and V is TRBV3-1, with 7 nucleotides matching TRBD2. Trimming removed 2 bases from V and 5 bases from J; junction bases left unmatched: 12. The V gene's germline CDR1 is LGHDT and CDR2 YNNKEL (reference sequence). The CDR3 is 16 amino acids. The chain's CDR3 is CASSQRLARRFHEQYF. In DNA form, the CDR3 reads TGTGCCAGCAGCCAACGACTAGCAAGAAGGTTCCACGAGCAGTACTTC.

V usage is TRBV30 and J usage is TRBJ1-1; the D gene is possibly TRBD1 (6 bases). This CDR3 comprises 13 residues. Looked up from germline, CDR1 is GTSNPN and CDR2 is SVGIG (reference sequence). Trimming removed 3 bases from V and 1 base from J, with 9 bases in between. The CDR3 DNA reads as TGTGCCTGGAGGGACAGCACGAACACTGAAGCTTTCTTT. It yields the protein CAWRDSTNTEAFF. The whole variable domain, filled in from reference TRBV30 and TRBJ1-1, reads SQTIHQWPATLVQPVGSPLSLECTVEGTSNPNLYWYRQAAGRGLQLLFYSVGIGQISSEVPQNLSASRPQDRQFILSSKKLLLSDSGFYLCAWRDSTNTEAFFGQGTRLTVV.

The chain couples TRBV29-1 to TRBJ2-1, with D possibly TRBD2 on 5 matching bases. Trimming took off 7 bases at V and 0 bases at J, with 13 bases between the two ends. The V gene's germline CDR1 is SQVTM and CDR2 ANQGSEA. This CDR3 has 14 amino acids. The CDR3 protein is CSAPRASSYNEQFF. The CDR3 nucleotides are TGCAGCGCCCCGCGGGCTAGCTCCTACAATGAGCAGTTCTTC.

This clonotype was observed a few times. The J gene is TRBJ1-6, the V gene TRBV2, with D uncertain. Germline loops: CDR1 SNHLY, CDR2 FYNNEI. V shed 0 bases and J shed 10 bases, with 13 bases lying between them. The CDR3 is made up of 15 amino acids. CDR3 region: CASSEAEGRYSPLHF. For the CDR3, the DNA is TGTGCCAGCAGTGAAGCGGAGGGAAGGTACTCACCCCTCCACTTT.

This clonotype was seen ten or more times. The J gene is TRBJ2-1, the V gene TRBV12-3 or TRBV12-4; D not certain. The CDR3 loop spans 11 amino acids. Trimming left V 10 bases short and J 6 bases short, with 10 bases between. This CDR3 is CAILRSNEQFF. The DNA of the CDR3 is TGTGCCATCCTCCGCAGCAATGAGCAGTTCTTC.